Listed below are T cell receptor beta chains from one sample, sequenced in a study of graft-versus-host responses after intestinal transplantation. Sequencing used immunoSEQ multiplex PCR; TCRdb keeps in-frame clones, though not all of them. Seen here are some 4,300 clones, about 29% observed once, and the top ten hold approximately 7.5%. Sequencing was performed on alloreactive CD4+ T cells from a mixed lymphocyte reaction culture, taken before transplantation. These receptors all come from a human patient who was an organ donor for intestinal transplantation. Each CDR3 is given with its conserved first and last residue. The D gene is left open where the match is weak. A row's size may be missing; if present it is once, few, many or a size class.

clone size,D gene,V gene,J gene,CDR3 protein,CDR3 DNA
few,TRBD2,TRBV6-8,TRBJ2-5,CASRPRIAGMVTQYF,TGTGCCAGCAGGCCCCGTATAGCGGGGATGGTGACCCAGTACTTC
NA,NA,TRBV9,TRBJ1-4,CASSVAPRYGVSREKLFF,TGTGCCAGCAGCGTCGCCCCCCGTTATGGGGTTAGTCGGGAAAAACTGTTTTTT
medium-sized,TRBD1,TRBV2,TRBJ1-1,CASSRQGLNTEAFF,TGTGCCAGCAGTAGACAGGGACTGAACACTGAAGCTTTCTTT
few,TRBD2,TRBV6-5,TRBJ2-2,CASRTSGGPGGELFF,TGTGCCAGCAGAACGAGCGGGGGGCCGGGCGGGGAGCTGTTTTTT
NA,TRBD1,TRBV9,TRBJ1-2,CASSVAGQDLGYTF,TGTGCCAGCAGCGTAGCCGGACAGGATCTTGGCTACACCTTC
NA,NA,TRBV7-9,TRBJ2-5,CASRTRGEETQYF,TGTGCCAGCAGGACCCGGGGTGAAGAGACCCAGTACTTC
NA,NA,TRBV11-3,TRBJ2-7,CASSLGTNSYEQYF,TGTGCCAGCAGCTTAGGGACAAACTCCTACGAGCAGTACTTC
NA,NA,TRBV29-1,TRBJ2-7,CSVAAPGYEQYF,TGCAGCGTTGCCGCGCCGGGCTACGAGCAGTACTTC
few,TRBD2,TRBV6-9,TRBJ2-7,CASSPRGGGYEQYF,TGTGCCAGCAGTCCCCGGGGCGGGGGCTACGAGCAGTACTTC
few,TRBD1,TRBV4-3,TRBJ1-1,CASSQDWGQGHTEAFF,TGCGCCAGCAGCCAAGATTGGGGACAGGGACACACTGAAGCTTTCTTT
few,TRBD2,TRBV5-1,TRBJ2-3,CASSLGQPGLAGGQYF,TGCGCCAGCAGCTTGGGACAGCCCGGACTAGCGGGGGGGCAGTATTTT
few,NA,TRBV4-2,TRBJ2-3,CASSRSELRDTQYF,TGTGCCAGCAGCAGAAGCGAACTGAGGGATACGCAGTATTTT
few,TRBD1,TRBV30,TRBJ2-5,CAWSNGQGASQYF,TGTGCCTGGAGTAATGGACAGGGGGCTTCCCAGTACTTC
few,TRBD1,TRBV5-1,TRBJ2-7,CASSHIPGQGYEQYF,TGCGCCAGCAGCCACATACCGGGACAGGGCTACGAGCAGTACTTC
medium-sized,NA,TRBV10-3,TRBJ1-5,CAISEHSAITPQHF,TGTGCCATCAGTGAACACAGTGCTATTACGCCCCAGCATTTT
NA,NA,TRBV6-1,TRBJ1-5,CASSYRRSQPQHF,TGTGCCAGCAGTTATCGGAGGAGCCAGCCCCAGCATTTT
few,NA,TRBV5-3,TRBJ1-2,CASSQDSGGADGYTF,TGTGCCAGCAGCCAAGATTCCGGGGGGGCGGATGGCTACACCTTC
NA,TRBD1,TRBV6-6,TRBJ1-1,CASRLQGSNTEAFF,TGTGCCAGCAGACTACAGGGGTCGAACACTGAAGCTTTCTTT
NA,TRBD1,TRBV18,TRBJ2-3,CASSPGTADTQYF,TGTGCCAGCTCACCCGGGACAGCAGATACGCAGTATTTT
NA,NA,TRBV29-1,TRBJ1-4,CSVAYGPSNEKLFF,TGCAGCGTGGCTTACGGACCCTCTAATGAAAAACTGTTTTTT
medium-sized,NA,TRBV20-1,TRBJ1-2,CSAHPRGGYTF,TGCAGTGCCCACCCGAGGGGTGGCTACACCTTC
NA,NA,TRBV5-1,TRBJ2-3,CASSWTGTDTQYF,TGCGCCAGCAGCTGGACAGGCACAGATACGCAGTATTTT
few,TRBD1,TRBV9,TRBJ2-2,CASTRGQGSPGELFF,TGTGCCAGCACCCGCGGACAGGGTTCGCCCGGGGAGCTGTTTTTT
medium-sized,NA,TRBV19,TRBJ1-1,CASREFGRRNTEAFF,TGTGCCAGTAGGGAATTCGGACGGAGGAACACTGAAGCTTTCTTT
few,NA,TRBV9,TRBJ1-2,CASSTTVGWGLYGYTF,TGTGCCAGCAGCACCACTGTCGGTTGGGGACTCTATGGCTACACCTTC
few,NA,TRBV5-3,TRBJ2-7,CARSLERTLSSYEQYF,TGTGCCAGAAGCTTGGAACGGACCCTCAGCTCCTACGAGCAGTACTTC
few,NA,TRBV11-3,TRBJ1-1,CASSLHMNTEAFF,TGTGCCAGCAGCTTACACATGAACACTGAAGCTTTCTTT
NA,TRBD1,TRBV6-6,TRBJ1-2,CASRRTGNYGYTF,TGTGCCAGCAGACGGACAGGGAACTATGGCTACACCTTC
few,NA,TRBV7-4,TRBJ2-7,CASSKYEQYF,TGTGCCAGCAGCAAATACGAGCAGTACTTC
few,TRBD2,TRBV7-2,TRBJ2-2,CASSLSGGTGELFF,TGTGCCAGCAGCTTAAGCGGGGGCACCGGGGAGCTGTTTTTT
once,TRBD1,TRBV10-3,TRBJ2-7,CAISAQRGGPYEQYF,TGTGCCATCAGTGCACAGAGAGGGGGCCCCTACGAGCAGTACTTC
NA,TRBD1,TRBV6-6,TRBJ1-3,CASRTGTGNTIYF,TGTGCCAGCCGGACAGGGACTGGAAACACCATATATTTT